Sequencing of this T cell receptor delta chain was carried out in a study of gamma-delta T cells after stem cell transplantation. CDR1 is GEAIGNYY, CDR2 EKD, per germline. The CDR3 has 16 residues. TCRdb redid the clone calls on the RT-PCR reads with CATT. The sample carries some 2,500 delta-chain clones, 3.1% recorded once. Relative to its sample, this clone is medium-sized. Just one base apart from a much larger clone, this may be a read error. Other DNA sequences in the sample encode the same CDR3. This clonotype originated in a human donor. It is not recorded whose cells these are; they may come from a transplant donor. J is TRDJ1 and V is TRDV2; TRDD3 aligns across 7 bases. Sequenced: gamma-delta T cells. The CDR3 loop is CACDMVGDKYTDKLIF. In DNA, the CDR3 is TGCGCCTGTGACATGGTGGGGGACAAATACACCGATAAACTCATCTTT.